This TCR beta chain was identified in a study of blood T cell repertoires in COVID-19. The CDR3 extends over 16 amino acids. Germline CDR1 reads LNHNV; CDR2 reads YYDKDF (reference sequence). Trimming shortened V by 6 bases and J by 2 bases, and 18 bases separated the two germline ends. Measured with immunoSEQ multiplex PCR; TCRdb has only the in-frame clones, and not every one. The sample records 300,000 or so clones, about nine tenths being singletons. The sample was PBMCs or T cells enriched from blood (not recorded which). The J gene is TRBJ2-3, the V gene TRBV15, with a possible D match to TRBD2 (5 bases). The origin of this receptor is a young woman who had recovered from COVID-19. CDR3 sequence reads: CATSPQTRVLTDTQYF. CDR3 in DNA: TGTGCCACCAGTCCCCAAACTAGGGTTCTCACAGATACGCAGTATTTT.